This TCR beta chain originates from a study of blood T cell repertoires in COVID-19. Study overall: Both acute and convalescent COVID-19 samples were obtained from the United States, Italy and Spain.

Germline V gene sequence: CDR1 SGDLS, CDR2 YYNGEE. The CDR3 spans 15 residues. The V gene end was trimmed by 6 bases and the J gene end by 8 bases; junction bases not matched to a gene: 14. Original handling: Amplifying reference gene primers gave estimates of nucleated cell counts. Only in-frame clones appear in the TCRdb table, and some are missing; sequencing was by immunoSEQ multiplex PCR. Clonal size and the V and J genes are those of that table, whereas D and trimming came from the DNA. Of about 80,000 clones in the sample, 84% were seen once. Sample: peripheral blood. V and J are TRBV9 and TRBJ2-1; the match to TRBD2 covers 7 bases. The TCR comes from a man aged 50 to 59 with acute or convalescent COVID-19. CDR3 coding DNA: TGTGCCAGCACCAAGGGGCCTAGCGGATTGGATGAGCAGTTCTTC. This codes for CASTKGPSGLDEQFF.